The clone carrying this TCR beta chain was recorded at least ten times. The antigen remains unidentified. Germline CDR1 and CDR2: MDHEN and SYDVKM. This CDR3 has 15 residues. V was shortened by 5 bases and J by 6 bases, with 14 bases between the two germline ends. The TCR beta library used iRepertoire HTBI primers with Arm-PCR amplification of CDR3. One entry per CDR3 protein, called by TCRdb with MiXCR from the multiplex PCR reads. Among a few hundred thousand distinct CDR3 sequences listed, more than 20% were seen once. Time point defined: persistent/refractory GD, antithyroid drugs over 5 years with positive TRAb. Generation of the TCR library employed RNA extracted from PBMCs. The entry originates in a study of regulatory T cells in long-lasting Graves disease. Study results and caveats: TCR diversity was lower in persistent than newly diagnosed Graves' disease.

The chain carries TRBV28 and TRBJ1-6, with D maybe TRBD1 (6 bases). The sequencing used peripheral blood mononuclear cells (PBMCs), collected when the disease was refractory, from a patient treated with antithyroid drugs. The origin of this receptor is a middle-aged woman with Graves disease. The chain's CDR3 is CASSIWGAGNSPLHF. DNA for the CDR3: TGTGCCAGCAGTATCTGGGGGGCAGGTAATTCACCCCTCCACTTT.